This TCR beta chain was observed in a study of shared clonotypes between healthy human individuals. This clone has just one count. This CDR3 has 12 amino acids. Germline V gene data show CDR1 as GTSNPN and CDR2 as SVGIG (reference sequence). V dropped 0 bases and J dropped 5 bases, with 6 bases sitting between them. Method: immunoSEQ multiplex PCR; TCRdb's copy keeps in-frame clones and lacks some. The sample includes around 1.5 million clones, 95% to 99% of them seen just once. This TCR came from a man younger than 45 in good health. The genes are TRBV30 and TRBJ2-3; D is uncertain. The sample was naive CD4+ T cells sorted from blood. Subset denoted: CD45RA+ positively selected. The chain's CDR3 is CAWSVLRDTQYF. The CDR3 coding sequence is TGTGCCTGGAGTGTATTGAGAGATACGCAGTATTTT.